A single sample gave rise to the 18 T cell receptor beta chains below, sequenced in a study of CD8 T cells in Susac syndrome. Random hexamers were used to reverse transcribe roughly 0.45 to 1 ug of RNA. A single record per CDR3 protein comes from TCRdb applying MiXCR to the immunoSEQ multiplex PCR reads. The sample lists about 430,000 distinct CDR3 sequences; more than 80% were seen once. Sequenced material: CD8+ T cells from PBMCs. These receptor sequences come from a human donor with multiple sclerosis.

The chain is built from TRBV12-3 or TRBV12-4 and TRBJ2-1; maybe TRBD2 (6 bases). The length of the CDR3 is 16 residues. The V gene lost 3 bases and the J gene lost 8 bases, with 20 bases spanning the gap. The CDR3 loop reads CASSFGRREYKDEQFF. The DNA for the CDR3 is TGTGCCAGCAGTTTTGGAAGGAGGGAGTATAAGGATGAGCAGTTCTTC.

This chain links TRBV4-2 with TRBJ2-7; D not resolved. The CDR3 consists of 13 residues. Germline CDR1 reads LGHNA; CDR2 reads YNFKEQ. Between the trimmed V and J ends, which lost 0 bases and 2 bases, there was a span of 5 bases. Here the CDR3 DNA reads TGTGCCAGCAGCCAAGAACCCACCTACGAGCAGTACTTC. Translation: CASSQEPTYEQYF.

The genes are TRBV7-6 and TRBJ1-1, with D tentatively TRBD1 (6 bases). In germline, CDR1 is SGHVS, CDR2 FNYEAQ. V was clipped by 5 bases and J by 11 bases, with 27 bases between them. The CDR3 spans 16 residues. The CDR3 nucleotides read TGTGCCAGCAGCCAAGGACCACAGGGAGAGGGGGAGTGGGCTTTCTTT. It encodes CASSQGPQGEGEWAFF.

The chain employs TRBV5-5 and TRBJ2-7; D perhaps matches TRBD2 (6 bases). The V end was cut by 3 bases, the J end by 3 bases, with 10 bases between. CDR1 SGHKS and CDR2 YYEKEE come from the germline V gene (reference sequence). CDR3 length equals 13 residues. The CDR3: CASSSAGIYEQYF. CDR3 sequence (DNA): TGTGCCAGCAGCTCTGCGGGGATCTACGAGCAGTACTTC.

The V gene is TRBV10-2, the J gene TRBJ1-2; D is possibly TRBD1 (5 bases). The CDR3 spans 12 residues. V shed 6 bases and J shed 11 bases, with 16 bases lying between them. CDR1 WSHSY and CDR2 SAAADI come from the germline V gene. CDR3 nucleotide sequence: TGCGCCAGCAGGGACCTCGACAGCGTGTACACCTTC. It yields the protein CASRDLDSVYTF.

CDR3 region: CASSRTSRQGQETQYF. CDR3 sequence (DNA): TGTGCCAGCAGTAGAACCAGCCGACAGGGACAAGAGACCCAGTACTTC. The gene calls are TRBV6-1 and TRBJ2-5, with TRBD1 matching 7 bases. Trimming removed 5 bases from V and 2 bases from J; junction bases left unmatched: 11. CDR1 is MNHNS and CDR2 is SASEGT in the germline V gene. The CDR3 extends over 16 amino acids.

The J gene is TRBJ2-1, the V gene TRBV7-6; weak D call: TRBD2 (5 bases). The V end was cut by 5 bases, the J end by 5 bases, with 16 bases between. From germline, CDR1 is SGHVS and CDR2 FNYEAQ. This CDR3 spans 15 amino acids. This chain's CDR3 is CASSPSEDGNNEQFF. In DNA form, the CDR3 reads TGTGCCAGCAGCCCCTCCGAGGACGGGAACAATGAGCAGTTCTTC.

V usage is TRBV6-1 and J usage is TRBJ1-3; unclear D gene. This CDR3 has 14 residues. Germline V CDR1 and CDR2: MNHNS, SASEGT. V was pared by 2 bases and J by 4 bases, with 9 bases between. CDR3 loop: CASSETVVGNTIYF. DNA of the CDR3: TGTGCCAGCAGTGAAACGGTCGTAGGAAACACCATATATTTT.

This sequence joins TRBV9 and TRBJ1-1; no clear D gene. CDR3 size: 16 residues. CDR1 is SGDLS, CDR2 YYNGEE, per germline. Trimming shortened V by 4 bases and J by 0 bases, and 16 bases separated the two germline ends. The CDR3 DNA is TGTGCCAGCAGCCTCACCCCACAGAACATGAACACTGAAGCTTTCTTT. Translation gives CASSLTPQNMNTEAFF.

Regarding this clonotype: Sequence at one end of the junction differs from germline and may be a read error. The chain employs TRBV9 and TRBJ2-7; 7 nucleotides line up with TRBD2. The germline CDR1 and CDR2 sequences are SGDLS and YYNGEE. The CDR3 extends over 15 amino acids. The chain's CDR3 is CASSVGLADAYGQYF. The CDR3 coding sequence is TGTGCCAGCAGCGTAGGTCTAGCGGACGCCTACGGGCAGTACTTC.

The chain has TRBV27 and TRBJ2-2; 8 nucleotides line up with TRBD2. CDR3 size: 16 residues. Germline lookup yields CDR1 MNHEY and CDR2 SMNVEV (reference sequence). The V and J ends lost 1 base and 7 bases, in that order; junction bases with no gene match: 8. The CDR3 region has the DNA TGTGCCAGCAGTTTATATAGCGGGACGGGGCACGGGGAGCTGTTTTTT. Protein product: CASSLYSGTGHGELFF.

The V call is TRBV4-1, the J call TRBJ2-7; D ambiguous. Germline lookup yields CDR1 MGHRA and CDR2 YSYEKL. The CDR3 sequence is 14 residues long. The ends were cut back, 4 bases at V and 3 bases at J, with 13 bases in the middle. CDR3 residues: CASSPDGEFYEQYF. CDR3 DNA: TGCGCCAGCAGCCCAGATGGGGAATTCTACGAGCAGTACTTC.

The chain is built from TRBV6-1 and TRBJ2-7; 7 positions agree with TRBD2. Trimming cost V 8 bases and J 5 bases; bases outside gene matches: 6. Looked up from germline, CDR1 is MNHNS and CDR2 is SASEGT. The CDR3 runs 12 residues. CDR3 DNA: TGTGCCAGCGGGGGAGGGTTAGACGAGCAGTACTTC. This sequence encodes CASGGGLDEQYF.

This clonotype has more than one count but fewer than ten. The chain employs TRBV27 and TRBJ2-6; D remains ambiguous. With 4 bases removed from V and 0 bases from J, the gap between germline ends came to 4 bases. The V gene's germline CDR1 is MNHEY and CDR2 SMNVEV (reference sequence). This CDR3 contains 14 residues. The CDR3 DNA reads TGTGCCAGCAGTTCTATCTCTGGGGCCAACGTCCTGACTTTC. Encoded protein: CASSSISGANVLTF.

The chain links TRBV11-2 to TRBJ2-3; 9 bases fit TRBD1. Germline-derived CDR1 and CDR2 are SGHAT and FQNNGV. Unmatched junction bases numbered 8, after V lost 2 bases and J lost 2 bases. The CDR3 sequence is 17 residues long. The DNA for the CDR3 is TGTGCCAGCAGCTTATTGCCGGGACAGGGACTCACAGATACGCAGTATTTT. Protein product: CASSLLPGQGLTDTQYF.

The rearrangement uses TRBV7-9 and TRBJ2-2, with D tentatively TRBD1 or TRBD2 (5 bases each). V was cut by 2 bases and J by 6 bases, with 16 bases left in between. The CDR3 covers 16 residues. Germline V gene sequence: CDR1 SEHNR, CDR2 FQNEAQ (reference sequence). In DNA form, the CDR3 reads TGTGCCAGCAGCTTAATTTTTTTTGGGGACCCCGGGGAGCTGTTTTTT. It encodes CASSLIFFGDPGELFF.

A few counts support this clonotype. The V gene is TRBV10-3, the J gene TRBJ2-7; D is undetermined. The ends were cut back, 4 bases at V and 1 base at J, with 11 bases in the middle. The germline V gene has CDR1 ENHRY and CDR2 SYGVKD. This CDR3 is built from 14 residues. In DNA form, the CDR3 reads TGTGCCATCAGTGCCCCGCACGAATCCTACGAGCAGTACTTC. This encodes CAISAPHESYEQYF.

This clonotype has only a few counts. The chain carries TRBV20-1 and TRBJ2-3; 11 bases line up with TRBD2. V was pared by 0 bases and J by 3 bases, with 20 bases of the junction left unmatched. The CDR3 totals 21 residues. Germline assignment: CDR1 DFQATT and CDR2 SNEGSKA (reference sequence). The CDR3 reads CSARDFFGTSGSGSSTDTQYF. In DNA form, the CDR3 reads TGCAGTGCTAGAGATTTCTTCGGGACTAGCGGTTCGGGGTCATCTACAGATACGCAGTATTTT.